These 23 T cell receptor beta chains were sequenced from one sample in a study of blood T cell repertoires in COVID-19. Sequencing was performed with immunoSEQ multiplex PCR; in TCRdb, only in-frame clones are kept and a portion is missing. The data contain 130,000 to 150,000 clones, approximately 80% of them seen just once; the ten biggest clones take up around 10%. Sequenced sample: peripheral blood. These receptors were taken from a woman older than 75 in a cohort sampled during active or convalescent COVID-19.

The chain recombines TRBV5-1 with TRBJ2-7; D is undetermined. Germline-derived CDR1 and CDR2 are SGHRS and YFSETQ. Trimming pared 3 bases from V and 0 bases from J, leaving 10 bases between. The CDR3 is 14 amino acids. CDR3 residues: CASSYDISSYEQYV. The CDR3 DNA follows: TGCGCCAGCAGCTACGACATTTCCTCCTACGAGCAGTACGTC.

The chain carries TRBV6-6 and TRBJ2-5; no clear D gene. The CDR3 spans 13 residues. Per the germline V gene, CDR1 is MNHNY and CDR2 is SVGAGI (reference sequence). The ends were cut back, 7 bases at V and 0 bases at J, with 9 bases in the middle. The CDR3 DNA is TGTGCCAGCACCGAGTTGTACCAAGAGACCCAGTACTTC. It yields the protein CASTELYQETQYF.

This rearrangement joins TRBV19 to TRBJ2-5; tentative D call: TRBD1 (6 bases). CDR3 length: 14 residues. V lost 3 bases and J 2 bases, leaving 10 bases between the germline ends. The germline V gene has CDR1 LNHDA and CDR2 SQIVND (reference sequence). CDR3 nucleotide sequence: TGTGCCAGTAGTATCGACAGGACACAAGAGACCCAGTACTTC. This encodes CASSIDRTQETQYF. Full variable domain (remainder filled in from reference TRBV19 and TRBJ2-5): DGGITQSPKYLFRKEGQNVTLSCEQNLNHDAMYWYRQDPGQGLRLIYYSQIVNDFQKGDIAEGYSVSREKKESFPLTVTSAQKNPTAFYLCASSIDRTQETQYFGPGTRLLVL.

The rearrangement joins TRBV4-2 to TRBJ2-6, with 10 bases identical to TRBD1. Germline V gene data show CDR1 as LGHNA and CDR2 as YNFKEQ. The CDR3 has 19 amino acids. After removal of 7 bases from V and 3 bases from J, the junction contained 15 bases not matched to a gene. The CDR3 is CASTSAVTGGGLGANVLTF. CDR3 nucleotide sequence: TGTGCCAGCACCTCTGCCGTGACAGGGGGCGGACTTGGGGCCAACGTCCTGACTTTC.

This clone was observed a few times. This chain uses TRBV2 with TRBJ1-1; 9 nucleotides agree with TRBD1. This CDR3 spans 14 amino acids. The ends lost 9 bases at V and 5 bases at J; junction bases unmatched: 10. Germline-derived CDR1 and CDR2 are SNHLY and FYNNEI. CDR3 region: CARLYRGLVTEAFF. CDR3 DNA sequence: TGTGCCAGGCTATACAGGGGGCTAGTGACTGAAGCTTTCTTT.

The V call is TRBV10-3, the J call TRBJ1-2; 10 nucleotides align to TRBD1. Germline loops: CDR1 ENHRY, CDR2 SYGVKD. V lost 7 bases, J lost 4 bases, and 9 bases stayed unmatched. The CDR3 length is 15 residues. The CDR3 coding sequence is TGTGCCATCAACAAAGACAGGGGGCGCATCTATGGCTACACCTTC. Encoded protein: CAINKDRGRIYGYTF.

The chain is built from TRBV6-2 or TRBV6-3 and TRBJ2-2; 11 bases line up with TRBD2. The ends lost 3 bases at V and 2 bases at J; junction bases unmatched: 8. Germline V lookup: CDR1 MNHEY, CDR2 SVGEGT. The CDR3 loop spans 18 amino acids. The CDR3 is CASSYWASGGPNTGELFF. CDR3 DNA: TGTGCCAGCAGTTATTGGGCTAGCGGGGGGCCCAACACCGGGGAGCTGTTTTTT.

This CDR3 is CASSLVVQPYEQYF. CDR3 bases: TGCGCCAGCAGCTTGGTGGTACAGCCTTACGAGCAGTACTTC. The chain has TRBV5-1 and TRBJ2-7; D not resolved. Germline-derived CDR1 and CDR2 are SGHRS and YFSETQ. The length of the CDR3 is 14 residues. V was trimmed by 0 bases and J by 4 bases, leaving 11 bases between them.

The genes are TRBV18 and TRBJ2-2, with D perhaps matching TRBD1 (5 bases). CDR1 and CDR2 from the germline V gene are KGHSH and LQKENI. The V end was cut by 3 bases, the J end by 0 bases, with 11 bases between. CDR3 length: 16 residues. The CDR3 here is CASSPRQIANTGELFF. For the CDR3, the DNA is TGTGCCAGCTCACCCCGACAGATCGCGAACACCGGGGAGCTGTTTTTT. The full variable domain, its missing parts supplied by reference TRBV18 and TRBJ2-2, is NAGVMQNPRHLVRRRGQEARLRCSPMKGHSHVYWYRQLPEEGLKFMVYLQKENIIDESGMPKERFSAEFPKEGPSILRIQQVVRGDSAAYFCASSPRQIANTGELFFGEGSRLTVL.

The CDR3 protein is CASSLGTGMGSPLHF. For the CDR3, the DNA is TGTGCCAGCAGTTTGGGGACAGGGATGGGTTCACCCCTCCACTTT. V and J are TRBV28 and TRBJ1-6, with 9 nucleotides matching TRBD1. Germline CDR1 and CDR2: MDHEN and SYDVKM. J gave up 9 bases and V 3 bases, and 6 bases lay outside the gene matches. The CDR3 contains 15 residues.

This clone was seen once. The V and J genes are TRBV6-6 and TRBJ1-2; 8 bases line up with TRBD1. This CDR3 is 15 amino acids long. The ends lost 4 bases at V and 5 bases at J; junction bases unmatched: 9. CDR1 and CDR2 from the germline V gene are MNHNY and SVGAGI (reference sequence). The CDR3 loop reads CASSSTGGARYGYTF. CDR3 nucleotide sequence: TGTGCCAGCAGTTCAACAGGGGGGGCGAGATATGGCTACACCTTC.

The V gene is TRBV12-5, the J gene TRBJ1-2; D possibly corresponds to TRBD1 (6 bases). V lost 1 base, J lost 3 bases, and 12 bases lay in between. Germline V lookup: CDR1 LGHNT, CDR2 FRNRAP. CDR3 length: 15 residues. Written as DNA, the CDR3 is TGTGCTAGTGGTTTGGAGACAGGACTTTACTATGGCTACACCTTC. Protein product: CASGLETGLYYGYTF.

This chain joins TRBV3-1 (or the pseudogene TRBV3-2) and TRBJ1-2; D is undetermined. V was shortened by 1 base and J by 2 bases, with 11 bases between the two germline ends. The CDR3 has 15 residues. Germline V gene sequence: CDR1 LGHDT, CDR2 YNNKEL (reference sequence). The CDR3: CASSQAPGGNYGYTF. The CDR3 region has the DNA TGTGCCAGCAGCCAAGCTCCGGGAGGCAACTATGGCTACACCTTC.

V usage is TRBV6-5 and J usage is TRBJ2-5; 12 bases are a match to TRBD2. Germline V gene sequence: CDR1 MNHEY, CDR2 SVGAGI. The CDR3 has 15 residues. Germline trimming cut 5 bases from V and 2 bases from J; bases unmatched to any gene: 3. The CDR3 region has the DNA TGTGCCAGCAGTAGGACTAGCGGGGTACAAGAGACCCAGTACTTC. Its translation is CASSRTSGVQETQYF.

This chain uses TRBV5-6 with TRBJ2-5; D might be TRBD1 (5 bases). The CDR3 has 16 residues. Per germline, CDR1 SGHDT and CDR2 YYEEEE. The germline V and J ends were trimmed by 5 bases and 0 bases, with 17 bases remaining between them. CDR3 nucleotide sequence: TGTGCCAGCAGTGATCTTGGGGCGCCAGACCAAGAGACCCAGTACTTC. It yields the protein CASSDLGAPDQETQYF. Full variable domain (missing parts from reference TRBV5-6 and TRBJ2-5): DAGVTQSPTHLIKTRGQQVTLRCSPKSGHDTVSWYQQALGQGPQFIFQYYEEEERQRGNFPDRFSGHQFPNYSSELNVNALLLGDSALYLCASSDLGAPDQETQYFGPGTRLLVL.

The chain employs TRBV5-1 and TRBJ2-5; TRBD2 matches at 7 bases. The CDR3 sequence is 14 residues long. CDR1 and CDR2 (germline): SGHRS, YFSETQ. With 4 bases clipped from V and 7 bases from J, the junction kept 10 bases outside the gene matches. CDR3 residues: CASSPKASGGTQYF. The CDR3 DNA sequence: TGCGCCAGCAGCCCGAAGGCCTCGGGGGGGACCCAGTACTTC.

The CDR3 region is CASSRGLHQETQYF. CDR3 nucleotide sequence: TGTGCCAGCAGTAGGGGTTTGCACCAAGAGACCCAGTACTTC. This chain connects TRBV27 to TRBJ2-5; a weak D match, TRBD1 (5 bases). Trimming shortened V by 5 bases and J by 0 bases, and 10 bases separated the two germline ends. The CDR3 has 14 residues. Germline V gene sequence: CDR1 MNHEY, CDR2 SMNVEV (reference sequence).

The rearrangement links TRBV30 to TRBJ1-6, with TRBD1 as a possible D gene (6 bases). Germline CDR1 and CDR2: GTSNPN and SVGIG (reference sequence). This CDR3 is built from 17 residues. V lost 2 bases, J lost 9 bases, and 23 bases lay in between. CDR3 nucleotide sequence: TGTGCCTGGAGTACCCTCGAGACAGGCCTGGGAAGTTCACCCCTCCACTTT. This translates into CAWSTLETGLGSSPLHF. Filled out from reference TRBV30 and TRBJ1-6, the complete variable domain reads SQTIHQWPATLVQPVGSPLSLECTVEGTSNPNLYWYRQAAGRGLQLLFYSVGIGQISSEVPQNLSASRPQDRQFILSSKKLLLSDSGFYLCAWSTLETGLGSSPLHFGNGTRLTVT.

The chain uses TRBV7-2 and TRBJ1-1; the match to TRBD1 covers 8 bases. The CDR3 runs to 14 residues. Germline trimming cut 4 bases from V and 3 bases from J; bases unmatched to any gene: 4. The germline gives CDR1 SGHTA, CDR2 FQGNSA. The CDR3 protein is CASSYRQGYTEAFF. CDR3 DNA: TGTGCCAGCAGCTACCGACAGGGGTACACTGAAGCTTTCTTT.

This clone was picked up one time. This chain uses TRBV2 with TRBJ2-6; perhaps TRBD1 as D (6 bases). The CDR3 sequence is 14 residues long. V was clipped by 6 bases and J by 0 bases, with 6 bases between them. Germline CDR1 SNHLY, CDR2 FYNNEI. The CDR3 protein is CASSRGSGANVLTF. Written as DNA, the CDR3 is TGTGCCAGCAGCAGGGGCTCTGGGGCCAACGTCCTGACTTTC.

The chain uses TRBV7-9 and TRBJ2-3; D is uncertain. Trimming took off 5 bases at V and 4 bases at J, with 10 bases between the two ends. Germline CDR1 SEHNR, CDR2 FQNEAQ (reference sequence). The CDR3 runs 13 residues. The CDR3 here is CASSPKRADTQYF. CDR3 coding DNA: TGTGCCAGCAGCCCGAAACGCGCAGATACGCAGTATTTT.

This rearrangement joins TRBV6-2 or TRBV6-3 to TRBJ1-4, with D possibly being TRBD1 (6 bases). The V end lost 5 bases, the J end lost 3 bases, and 10 bases lay between the germline ends. The CDR3 contains 14 residues. CDR1 and CDR2 from the germline V gene are MNHEY and SVGEGT. The CDR3 sequence is CASSHDRSNEKLFF. CDR3 DNA: TGTGCCAGCAGTCACGACAGGTCTAATGAAAAACTGTTTTTT.

V and J are TRBV28 and TRBJ1-4; D unclear. Germline V gene lookup returns CDR1 MDHEN and CDR2 SYDVKM. V lost 2 bases and J lost 8, with 12 bases in between. The CDR3 is 14 amino acids. The CDR3 spells CASSLGPNREKLFF. The CDR3 nucleotides are TGTGCCAGCAGTTTAGGTCCGAATAGAGAAAAACTGTTTTTT.